The subject of this entry is one T cell receptor beta chain. Its cognate antigen is unknown. The entry originates in a study of shared clonotypes between healthy human individuals. Study context: Each donor's CD4 naive and CD4 memory cells filled three plates apiece, CD8 naive two, and CD8 memory one.

Study conclusions and caveats: Rarefaction analysis demonstrated incomplete sorted-subset sequencing notwithstanding large depth.

Cells designated naive CD8 were CD45RO-negative and were positively selected for CCR7, with terminally differentiated effector memory CD45RA+ cells excluded. The data were produced by immunoSEQ multiplex PCR, yet TCRdb's version contains in-frame clones alone and is incomplete. The sample has 2 million or so clones, about 95% seen once. The clonotype originates from a man younger than 35 in good health. The sample comprised naive CD8+ T cells sorted from blood.

For the CDR3, the DNA is TGTGCCAGCAGTTTTTACAGGGGAACCGGGGAGCTGTTTTTT. Translating gives CASSFYRGTGELFF. This chain links TRBV6-5 with TRBJ2-2, with 7 positions matching TRBD1. The CDR3 is 14 residues long. V gave up 4 bases and J gave up 5 bases; unmatched junction bases: 4. The germline V gene encodes CDR1 MNHEY and CDR2 SVGAGI.